This entry lists 18 T cell receptor beta chains sequenced from one sample in a study of blood T cell repertoires in COVID-19. Method: immunoSEQ multiplex PCR; TCRdb's copy keeps in-frame clones and lacks some. Among approximately 200,000 clones listed, more than 70% were seen once. Material for sequencing was peripheral blood. The origin of the receptors is a woman aged 25 to 45 with acute or convalescent COVID-19.

This sequence joins TRBV29-1 and TRBJ2-1; TRBD1 matches 8 bases. The germline V gene encodes CDR1 SQVTM and CDR2 ANQGSEA. The CDR3 loop spans 14 amino acids. The V segment lost 3 bases and the J segment 15 bases; nucleotides outside the gene matches: 16. CDR3 in DNA: TGCAGCGTTGAGTTAGGGACAGGTAACAAATATGGGTTCTTC. Encoded protein: CSVELGTGNKYGFF.

The J gene is TRBJ2-5, the V gene TRBV3-1 (or the pseudogene TRBV3-2); a possible D gene is TRBD2 (5 bases). The germline V gene has CDR1 LGHDT and CDR2 YNNKEL (reference sequence). Trimming pared 7 bases from V and 5 bases from J, leaving 11 bases between. The CDR3 runs 12 residues. The CDR3 sequence is CASMSEVETQYF. DNA of the CDR3: TGTGCCAGCATGTCGGAGGTTGAGACCCAGTACTTC.

The V call is TRBV6-5, the J call TRBJ1-5; the D gene is possibly TRBD1 (5 bases). The V end was cut by 2 bases, the J end by 7 bases, with 9 bases between. The germline gives CDR1 MNHEY, CDR2 SVGAGI. CDR3 length equals 13 residues. The CDR3, as DNA: TGTGCCAGCAGTTACCGACAGCTACAGCCCCAGCATTTT. Encoded protein: CASSYRQLQPQHF.

This chain joins TRBV5-5 and TRBJ2-2; D is unresolved. The CDR3 covers 16 residues. CDR1 and CDR2 (germline): SGHKS, YYEKEE (reference sequence). The ends were cut back, 1 base at V and 3 bases at J, with 13 bases in the middle. CDR3 bases: TGTGCCAGCAGCTTGTATCTATCTGTGGACACCGGGGAGCTGTTTTTT. Translating it yields CASSLYLSVDTGELFF.

The chain is built from TRBV18 and TRBJ2-5; tentative D call: TRBD1 (5 bases). The CDR3 totals 13 residues. The germline V gene has CDR1 KGHSH and CDR2 LQKENI. V was trimmed by 1 base and J by 5 bases, leaving 8 bases between them. The CDR3 loop reads CASSPRQRETQYF. The CDR3, as DNA: TGTGCCAGCTCACCACGACAGAGGGAGACCCAGTACTTC.

This chain links TRBV30 with TRBJ2-1, with 11 nucleotides matching TRBD1. Germline V CDR1 and CDR2: GTSNPN, SVGIG (reference sequence). With 2 bases clipped from V and 8 bases from J, the junction kept 5 bases outside the gene matches. The CDR3 spans 14 residues. The CDR3 region is CAWSLGQGVDEQFF. The CDR3 DNA is TGTGCCTGGAGTTTGGGACAGGGGGTTGATGAGCAGTTCTTC.

This clone was seen only a few times. The chain carries TRBV10-1 and TRBJ1-1; D may be TRBD1 (5 bases). The V end was cut by 4 bases, the J end by 1 base, with 10 bases between. Germline V gene data show CDR1 as WNHNN and CDR2 as SYGVQD (reference sequence). This CDR3 spans 14 amino acids. The CDR3 region is CASSAGGSNTEAFF. CDR3 nucleotides: TGCGCCAGCAGTGCGGGGGGGTCGAACACTGAAGCTTTCTTT.

This rearrangement joins TRBV5-5 to TRBJ2-7; D call uncertain. The CDR3 runs to 16 residues. The V and J ends lost 2 bases and 0 bases respectively, with 15 bases between them. Germline V gene sequence: CDR1 SGHKS, CDR2 YYEKEE (reference sequence). The CDR3 nucleotides read TGTGCCAGCAGCTTAGGTGCAGACCCTAGCTCCTACGAGCAGTACTTC. Protein: CASSLGADPSSYEQYF. Combining the CDR3 with reference TRBV5-5 and TRBJ2-7 gives the whole variable domain DAGVTQSPTHLIKTRGQQVTLRCSPISGHKSVSWYQQVLGQGPQFIFQYYEKEERGRGNFPDRFSARQFPNYSSELNVNALLLGDSALYLCASSLGADPSSYEQYFGPGTRLTVT.

This clone was observed a handful of times. The chain carries TRBV7-9 and TRBJ2-2, with D maybe TRBD2 (5 bases). The CDR3 has 14 residues. Germline V gene lookup returns CDR1 SEHNR and CDR2 FQNEAQ (reference sequence). V was pared by 1 base and J by 5 bases, with 8 bases between. The CDR3 bases are TGTGCCAGCAGCTTAGGGTCGGGGACCGGGGAGCTGTTTTTT. It encodes CASSLGSGTGELFF.

This chain joins TRBV30 and TRBJ2-2, with D possibly TRBD2 on 5 matching bases. There are 13 residues in the CDR3. Germline loops: CDR1 GTSNPN, CDR2 SVGIG (reference sequence). V lost 3 bases to trimming and J lost 5 bases, with 10 bases between them. Here the CDR3 reads CAWSGLVTGELFF. As DNA, the CDR3 is TGTGCCTGGAGCGGACTGGTAACCGGGGAGCTGTTTTTT.

The table lists this clone with a count of one. This chain joins TRBV5-8 and TRBJ1-1; D call uncertain. Germline values: CDR1 SGHTS, CDR2 YDEGEE. This CDR3 comprises 14 residues. Trimming took off 3 bases at V and 0 bases at J, with 9 bases between the two ends. For the CDR3, the DNA is TGTGCCAGCAGCTCCGGGATTATGAACACTGAAGCTTTCTTT. Translated, it gives CASSSGIMNTEAFF.

V gene TRBV7-2 combines with J gene TRBJ1-2, with TRBD1 matching 11 bases. Germline V lookup: CDR1 SGHTA, CDR2 FQGNSA. The CDR3 sequence is 17 residues long. V lost 5 bases to trimming and J lost 1 base; unmatched junction nucleotides: 9. The CDR3 protein is CASSTGQGAPFNYGYTF. In DNA form, the CDR3 reads TGTGCCAGCAGCACAGGACAGGGGGCCCCTTTTAACTATGGCTACACCTTC. Combining the CDR3 with reference TRBV7-2 and TRBJ1-2 gives the whole variable domain GAGVSQSPSNKVTEKGKDVELRCDPISGHTALYWYRQSLGQGLEFLIYFQGNSAPDKSGLPSDRFSAERTGGSVSTLTIQRTQQEDSAVYLCASSTGQGAPFNYGYTFGSGTRLTVV.

The CDR3 reads CASSPGQGWPQHF. The CDR3 DNA follows: TGTGCCAGCAGCCCCGGACAGGGATGGCCCCAGCATTTT. The gene calls are TRBV7-9 and TRBJ1-5; TRBD1 matches at 8 bases. This CDR3 has 13 residues. Unmatched junction bases numbered 6, after V lost 5 bases and J lost 9 bases. Germline values: CDR1 SEHNR, CDR2 FQNEAQ (reference sequence).

This rearrangement joins TRBV28 to TRBJ1-5, with D perhaps matching TRBD1 (6 bases). CDR3 length equals 14 residues. V was clipped by 6 bases and J by 0 bases, with 9 bases between them. Germline CDR1 MDHEN, CDR2 SYDVKM. The CDR3 sequence is CASSRQVSNQPQHF. For the CDR3, the DNA is TGTGCCAGCAGCAGACAGGTTAGCAATCAGCCCCAGCATTTT.

The chain has TRBV24-1 and TRBJ2-1, with D unclear. This CDR3 is built from 11 residues. The germline V and J ends were trimmed by 5 bases and 6 bases, with 4 bases remaining between them. The germline V gene has CDR1 KGHDR and CDR2 SFDVKD. Here the CDR3 DNA reads TGTGCCACCAGTGTATTCAATGAGCAGTTCTTC. This codes for CATSVFNEQFF.

The rearrangement joins TRBV2 to TRBJ1-1; possibly TRBD1 for D (6 bases). Trimming took off 5 bases at V and 1 base at J, with 14 bases between the two ends. Per the germline V gene, CDR1 is SNHLY and CDR2 is FYNNEI. There are 15 residues in the CDR3. The CDR3 sequence: CASSTSNRENTEAFF. The CDR3 DNA is TGTGCCAGCAGTACAAGTAACAGGGAGAACACTGAAGCTTTCTTT.

To note about this clone: The same CDR3 also results from other DNA sequences found in this sample. V gene TRBV28 combines with J gene TRBJ2-7; 9 bases agree with TRBD2. In germline, CDR1 is MDHEN, CDR2 SYDVKM. V gave up 2 bases and J gave up 2 bases; unmatched junction bases: 4. The CDR3 loop spans 15 amino acids. The CDR3 DNA reads TGTGCCAGCAGTTTACCGGGACTAGCAACCTACGAGCAGTACTTC. It translates to CASSLPGLATYEQYF.

V usage is TRBV7-9 and J usage is TRBJ2-2, with D possibly TRBD2 on 5 matching bases. The CDR3 length is 16 residues. Trimming removed 1 base at V and 0 bases at J, with 9 bases between. The germline CDR1 and CDR2 sequences are SEHNR and FQNEAQ (reference sequence). The CDR3 sequence is CASSLGSGSNTGELFF. In DNA, the CDR3 is TGTGCCAGCAGCTTAGGATCGGGGTCGAACACCGGGGAGCTGTTTTTT.